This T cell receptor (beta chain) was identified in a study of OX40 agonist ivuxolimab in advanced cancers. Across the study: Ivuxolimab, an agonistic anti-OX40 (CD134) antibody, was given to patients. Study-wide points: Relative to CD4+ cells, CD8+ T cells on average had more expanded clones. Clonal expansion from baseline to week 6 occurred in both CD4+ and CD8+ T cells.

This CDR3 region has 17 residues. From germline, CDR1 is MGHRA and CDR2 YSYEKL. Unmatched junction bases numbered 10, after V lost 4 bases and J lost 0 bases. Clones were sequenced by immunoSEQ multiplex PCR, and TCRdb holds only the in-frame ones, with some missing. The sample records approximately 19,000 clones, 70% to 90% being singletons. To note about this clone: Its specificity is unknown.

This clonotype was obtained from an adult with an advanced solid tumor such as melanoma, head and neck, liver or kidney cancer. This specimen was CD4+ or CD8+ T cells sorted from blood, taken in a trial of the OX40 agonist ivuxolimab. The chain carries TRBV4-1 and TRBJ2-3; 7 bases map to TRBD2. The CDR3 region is CASSRTERGSSTDTQYF. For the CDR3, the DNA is TGCGCCAGCAGCCGGACGGAGCGGGGCTCTAGCACAGATACGCAGTATTTT.